This T cell receptor beta chain originates from a study of T-cell memory formation after mild COVID-19. Across the study: The study found TCR clusters largely donor specific.

General study findings and limits: CD4+ contracting clones were mainly CM and EM; CD8+ ones, EMRA. Among clones contracting day 15 to 85, CD4/CD8 was balanced, whereas later expanders leaned CD4+.

This CDR3 has 12 residues. The germline V gene has CDR1 SQVTM and CDR2 ANQGSEA. Trimming at V came to 4 bases and at J to 4 bases, leaving 2 bases not matched to a gene. Remarks on this clonotype: As yet, its antigen is unknown.

Amplification by 5'RACE using constant-segment primers produced TCR alpha and TCR beta cDNA libraries that carried sample barcodes and UMIs. MiXCR, run by TCRdb on the 5' RACE reads, gives a single entry per CDR3 protein. This sample has tens of thousands of distinct CDR3 sequences, with about 27% found just once. Sequenced: PBMCs or a T cell subset sorted from them (not recorded which). The clonotype originates from a man between 18 and 35 years old who had mild COVID-19 (a few samples of this study predate the infection). Cell type and time point are not known. The chain links TRBV29-1 to TRBJ2-7; 9 bases are shared with TRBD1. CDR3 nucleotide sequence: TGCAGCGTTGTAGGGACAGGGTACGAGCAGTACTTC. Its translation is CSVVGTGYEQYF.